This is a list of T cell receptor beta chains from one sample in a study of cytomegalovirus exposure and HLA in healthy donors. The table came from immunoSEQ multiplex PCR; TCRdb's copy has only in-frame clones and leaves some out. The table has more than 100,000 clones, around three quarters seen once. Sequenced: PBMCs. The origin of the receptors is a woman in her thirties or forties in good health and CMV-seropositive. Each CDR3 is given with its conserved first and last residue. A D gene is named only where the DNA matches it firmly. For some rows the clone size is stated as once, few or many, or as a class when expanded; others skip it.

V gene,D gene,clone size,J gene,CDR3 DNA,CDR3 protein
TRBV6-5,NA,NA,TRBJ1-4,TGTGCCAGCAGTTACGGGGCCTCGAGGGAAAAACTGTTTTTT,CASSYGASREKLFF
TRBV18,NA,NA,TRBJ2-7,TGTGCCAGCTCACTACAGGGTTTCCACGAGCAGTACTTC,CASSLQGFHEQYF
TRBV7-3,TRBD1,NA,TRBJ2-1,TGTGCCAGCAGCCCTCCCGGACAGGGGGTTCACAATGAGCAGTTCTTC,CASSPPGQGVHNEQFF
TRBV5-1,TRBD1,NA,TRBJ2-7,TGCGCCAGCAGCTTAAGGACAGGGAGCTACGAGCAGTACTTC,CASSLRTGSYEQYF
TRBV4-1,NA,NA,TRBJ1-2,TGCGCCAGCAGCCAAGATCCCAGTTCTAGCTATGGCTACACCTTC,CASSQDPSSSYGYTF
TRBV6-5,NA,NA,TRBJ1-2,TGTGCCAGCAGTTACTCACCCGGGACTGCGAACTATGGCTACACCTTC,CASSYSPGTANYGYTF
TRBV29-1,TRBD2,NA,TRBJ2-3,TGCAGCGTCGATCTAGCGGGAGGTACAGATACGCAGTATTTT,CSVDLAGGTDTQYF
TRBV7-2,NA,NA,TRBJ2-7,TGTGCCAGCAGCTTAGGGCAGGGGAGCTCCTACGAGCAGTACTTC,CASSLGQGSSYEQYF
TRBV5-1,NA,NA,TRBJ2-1,TGCGCCAGCAGCTTGTTTGCTAGCAGGACCTACAATGAGCAGTTCTTC,CASSLFASRTYNEQFF
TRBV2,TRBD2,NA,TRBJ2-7,TGTGCCAGCAGACCTAGCGGGGGGGCCTACGAGCAGTACTTC,CASRPSGGAYEQYF
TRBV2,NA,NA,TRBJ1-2,TGTGCCAGCAGGTCACCGGGACCCGGGAGTGGCTACACCTTC,CASRSPGPGSGYTF
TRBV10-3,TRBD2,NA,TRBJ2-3,TGTGCCATCAGTGGTTTAACTAGCGGGGGGACCACAGATACGCAGTATTTT,CAISGLTSGGTTDTQYF
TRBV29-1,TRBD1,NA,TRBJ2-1,TGCAGCGTCGCAGCTACAGGGGGCGGTGAGCAGTTCTTC,CSVAATGGGEQFF
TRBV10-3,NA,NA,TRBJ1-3,TGTGCCACGAGTCGAGGACAGACGCCCTTAGACACCATATATTTT,CATSRGQTPLDTIYF
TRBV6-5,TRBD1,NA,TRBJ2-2,TGTGCCAGCAGTCTTCAGGGGGCGGTCACCGGGGAGCTGTTTTTT,CASSLQGAVTGELFF
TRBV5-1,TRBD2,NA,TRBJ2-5,TGCGCCAGCAGCTGGACTAGCGGGAGTGGGCAAGAGACCCAGTACTTC,CASSWTSGSGQETQYF
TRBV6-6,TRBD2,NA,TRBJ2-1,TGTGCCAGCAGTTACCGGGACTACTTAATCTTC,CASSYRDYLIF
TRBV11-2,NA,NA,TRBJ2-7,TGTGCCAGCAGCTTAGGGAGCGAGCAGTACTTC,CASSLGSEQYF
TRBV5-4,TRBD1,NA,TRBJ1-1,TGTGCCAGCAGCTGGGGACAGAAGAACACTGAAGCTTTCTTT,CASSWGQKNTEAFF
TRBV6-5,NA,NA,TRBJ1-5,TGTGCCAGCAGTCCCGACAGGACCAATCAGCCCCAGCATTTT,CASSPDRTNQPQHF
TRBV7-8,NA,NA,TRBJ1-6,TGTGCCAGCAGCCTGCCTCAGAGGAATTCACCCCTCCACTTT,CASSLPQRNSPLHF
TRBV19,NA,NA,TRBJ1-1,TGTGCCAGTAGTGCATACATGAACACTGAAGCTTTCTTT,CASSAYMNTEAFF
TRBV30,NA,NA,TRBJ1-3,TGTGCCTGGAGTTGGAGGGCTGGTGGAAACACCATATATTTT,CAWSWRAGGNTIYF
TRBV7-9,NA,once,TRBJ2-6,TGTGCCAGCAGATCGGACACCTCGTCTGGGGCCAACGTCCTGACTTTC,CASRSDTSSGANVLTF
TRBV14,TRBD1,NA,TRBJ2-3,TGTGCCAGCAGCGCTTCCGGGACAGGGGTGAGGACAGATACGCAGTATTTT,CASSASGTGVRTDTQYF
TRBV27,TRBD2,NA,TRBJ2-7,TGTGCCAGCAGATCTTGGACTAGCGGGAGCTACGAGCAGTACTTC,CASRSWTSGSYEQYF
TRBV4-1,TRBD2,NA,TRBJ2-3,TGCGCCAGCAGCCAGTCTCTAGCGGCTAGCACAGATACGCAGTATTTT,CASSQSLAASTDTQYF
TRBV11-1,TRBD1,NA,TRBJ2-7,TGTGCCAGCAGCCCCAGGGGACAGGGCGGTGGCGAGCAGTACTTC,CASSPRGQGGGEQYF
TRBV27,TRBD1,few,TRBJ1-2,TGTGCCAGCAGAACAGGGGGCGGGGGCTACACCTTC,CASRTGGGGYTF
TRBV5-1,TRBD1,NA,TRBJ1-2,TGCGCCAGCAGCTTGGAAGGGGGCCCGGGCTATGGCTACACCTTC,CASSLEGGPGYGYTF
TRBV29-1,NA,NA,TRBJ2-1,TGCAGCGTTTCGGACTCCCGCTCCTACAATGAGCAGTTCTTC,CSVSDSRSYNEQFF
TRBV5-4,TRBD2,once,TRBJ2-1,TGTGCCAGCAGCTCCTGGACTAGCGGGGGGGCCAATGAGCAGTTCTTC,CASSSWTSGGANEQFF
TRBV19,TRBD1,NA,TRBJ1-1,TGTGCCAGTAGTACCCGGACAGGAAAAAACACTGAAGCTTTCTTT,CASSTRTGKNTEAFF
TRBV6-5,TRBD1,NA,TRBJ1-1,TGTGCCAGCAGTACAGGGGGATCTGAAGCTTTCTTT,CASSTGGSEAFF
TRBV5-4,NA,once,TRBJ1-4,TGTGCCAGCAGCTCTCTTGGGTCGAATTGGGCCACAAATGAAAAACTGTTTTTT,CASSSLGSNWATNEKLFF
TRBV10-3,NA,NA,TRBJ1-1,TGTGCCCTTCGAGTAGGGGCGGACACTGAAGCTTTCTTT,CALRVGADTEAFF
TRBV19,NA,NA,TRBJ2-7,TGTGCCAGTACCCAGGGGACCCGGTCCTACGAGCAGTACTTC,CASTQGTRSYEQYF
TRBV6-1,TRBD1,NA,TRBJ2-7,TGTGCCAGCAATTGGGACAGGGTGAGCGAGCAGTACTTC,CASNWDRVSEQYF
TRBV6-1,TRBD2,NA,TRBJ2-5,TGTGCCAGCATGGGTTGGCGGGAGGGCCGGGAGACCCAGTACTTC,CASMGWREGRETQYF
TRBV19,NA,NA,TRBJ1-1,TGTGCCAGTAGTTCCCCCATCGGGTTGAACACTGAAGCTTTCTTT,CASSSPIGLNTEAFF
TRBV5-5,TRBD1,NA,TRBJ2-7,TGTGCCAGCACCGATCCGGGACAGCGCTCCTACGAGCAGTACTTC,CASTDPGQRSYEQYF
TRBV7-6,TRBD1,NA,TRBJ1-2,TGTGCCAGCAGCCCCCGGGACAGGGATGATGGCTACACCTTC,CASSPRDRDDGYTF
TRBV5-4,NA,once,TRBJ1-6,TGTGCCAGCACCCAACGAGGCAGCTATAATTCACCCCTCCACTTT,CASTQRGSYNSPLHF
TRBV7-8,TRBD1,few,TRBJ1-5,TGTGCCAGCAGCTTTCAGGGGGGCAGCAATCAGCCCCAGCATTTT,CASSFQGGSNQPQHF
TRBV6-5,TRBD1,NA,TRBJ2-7,TGTGCCAGCAGGACAGGGGGGTACTACGAGCAGTACTTC,CASRTGGYYEQYF
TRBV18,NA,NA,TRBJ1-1,TGTGCCAGCTCACCAAGCGGGGCGAAGAACACTGAAGCTTTCTTT,CASSPSGAKNTEAFF
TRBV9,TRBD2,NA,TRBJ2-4,TGTGCCAGCAGCGTAGGTCTTAGCGGGAGAGTCGGCATTCAGTACTTC,CASSVGLSGRVGIQYF
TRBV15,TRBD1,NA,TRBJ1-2,TGTGCCACCAGCAGAGAGTACGGGACAGGGGGCTGGAATCGGAATGGCTACACCTTC,CATSREYGTGGWNRNGYTF
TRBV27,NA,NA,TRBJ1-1,TGTGCCAGCAGCAACCAGGGACTGCACACTGAAGCTTTCTTT,CASSNQGLHTEAFF
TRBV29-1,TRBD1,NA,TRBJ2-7,TGCAGCGTTGCACTACAGGGGGCCGAGCAGTACTTC,CSVALQGAEQYF
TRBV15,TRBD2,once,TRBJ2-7,TGTGCCACCAGCAGGCCCGGGACCGGGGGGAAGCAGTACTTC,CATSRPGTGGKQYF
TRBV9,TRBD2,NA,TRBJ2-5,TGTGCCAGCAGGGCGGGGGAGAAAGAGACCCAGTACTTC,CASRAGEKETQYF
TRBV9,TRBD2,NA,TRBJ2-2,TGTGCCAGCAGCCGCGGGACTATTTTATCCGGGGAGCTGTTTTTT,CASSRGTILSGELFF
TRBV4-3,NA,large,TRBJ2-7,TGCGCCAGCAGCCTCGCCGACGGAGCCTACGAGCAGTACTTC,CASSLADGAYEQYF
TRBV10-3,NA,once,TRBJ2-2,TGTGCCACCCAGGGCGGGAACACCGGGGAGCTGTTTTTT,CATQGGNTGELFF